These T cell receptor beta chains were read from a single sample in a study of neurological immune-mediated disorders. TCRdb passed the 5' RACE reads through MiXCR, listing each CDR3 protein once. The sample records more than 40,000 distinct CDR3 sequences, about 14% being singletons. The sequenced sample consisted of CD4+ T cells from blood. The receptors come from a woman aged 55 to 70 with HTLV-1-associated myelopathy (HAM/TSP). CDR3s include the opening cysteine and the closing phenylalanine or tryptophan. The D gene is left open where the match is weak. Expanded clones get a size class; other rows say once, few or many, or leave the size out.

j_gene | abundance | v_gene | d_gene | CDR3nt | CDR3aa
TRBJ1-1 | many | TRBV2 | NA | TGTGCCACCAGACAAGATAACACTGAAGCTTTCTTT | CATRQDNTEAFF
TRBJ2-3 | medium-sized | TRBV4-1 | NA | TGCGCCAGCAGCCAAGTCGTGACTAGTCGGGCAGATACGCAGTATTTT | CASSQVVTSRADTQYF
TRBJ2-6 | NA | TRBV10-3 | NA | TGTGCCACCTCTGAGAGGTCTGGGGCCAACGTCCTGACTTTC | CATSERSGANVLTF
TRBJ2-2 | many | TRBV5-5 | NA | TGTGCCAGCAGCTCCGGTATAGGGGAAATGAGCACCGGGGAGCTGTTTTTT | CASSSGIGEMSTGELFF
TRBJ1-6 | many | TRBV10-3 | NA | TGTGCCATCAGTGAATTCCCCGGAGGACGGGATAATTCACCCCTCCACTTT | CAISEFPGGRDNSPLHF
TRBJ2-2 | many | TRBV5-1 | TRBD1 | TGCGCCAGCAGCATGCGACAGGGTGACACCGGGGAGCTGTTTTTT | CASSMRQGDTGELFF
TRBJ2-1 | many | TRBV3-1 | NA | TGTGCCAACAGCCAACTCAGCTCCTACAATGAGCAGTTCTTC | CANSQLSSYNEQFF
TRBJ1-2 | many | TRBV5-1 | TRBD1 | TGCGCCAGCAGTCAGGCGGACAGGGGGGGCTATGGCTACACCTTC | CASSQADRGGYGYTF
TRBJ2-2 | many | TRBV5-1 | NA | TGCGCCAGCAGACTTTGGACCGAGGGGGGGGAGCTGTTTTTT | CASRLWTEGGELFF
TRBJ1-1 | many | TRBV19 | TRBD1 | TGTGCCAGTTGTGACAGGGGGCGCGGGAACACTGAAGCTTTCTTT | CASCDRGRGNTEAFF
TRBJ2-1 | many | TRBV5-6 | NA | TGTGCCAGCACCTTCGGGCTAGCCGCTGAGCAGTTCTTC | CASTFGLAAEQFF
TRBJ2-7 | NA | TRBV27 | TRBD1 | TGTGCCAGCAGTCCATCCCCGGGGACAGGGCTAAGGACTTACGAGCAGTACTTC | CASSPSPGTGLRTYEQYF
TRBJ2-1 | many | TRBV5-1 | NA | TGCGCCAGCAGCTTGGAGCCGTTTAGCTCCTACAATGAGCAGTTCTTC | CASSLEPFSSYNEQFF
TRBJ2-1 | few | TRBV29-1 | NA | TGCAGCGTTGATCACAGGGAATTGCTAAATGAGCAGTTCTTC | CSVDHRELLNEQFF
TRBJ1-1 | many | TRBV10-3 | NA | TGTGCCATCAGTGAGTCGACCATTCGGAACACTGAAGCTTTCTTT | CAISESTIRNTEAFF
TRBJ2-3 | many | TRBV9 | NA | TGTGCCAGCAGCGCCCGTTTTAGAGATACGCAGTATTTT | CASSARFRDTQYF
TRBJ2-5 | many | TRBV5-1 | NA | TGCGCCAGCAGCTCCCAAGAGACCCAGTACTTC | CASSSQETQYF
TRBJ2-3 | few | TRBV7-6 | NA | TGTGCCAGCAGCCCCAGGGCCTCTAGCAGCACAGATACGCAGTATTTT | CASSPRASSSTDTQYF
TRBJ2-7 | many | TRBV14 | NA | TGTGCCAGCAGCCAGGGATTACGCTACGAGCAGTACTTC | CASSQGLRYEQYF
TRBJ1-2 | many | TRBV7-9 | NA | TGTGCCAGCAGCTTAGGCTTCCAGGGCTATGGCTACACCTTC | CASSLGFQGYGYTF
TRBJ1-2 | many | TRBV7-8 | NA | TGTGCCAGCAGGCTTCTCCGTCCCGACGGACACTATGGCTACACCTTC | CASRLLRPDGHYGYTF
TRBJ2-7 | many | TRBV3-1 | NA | TGTGCCAGCAGCCACGCCGGGTCCCGGAACACCCACGAGCAGTACTTC | CASSHAGSRNTHEQYF
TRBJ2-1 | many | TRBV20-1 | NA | TGCAGTGCTAGTTGGAACTACTCCCCGACCCTCTACAATGAGCAGTTCTTC | CSASWNYSPTLYNEQFF